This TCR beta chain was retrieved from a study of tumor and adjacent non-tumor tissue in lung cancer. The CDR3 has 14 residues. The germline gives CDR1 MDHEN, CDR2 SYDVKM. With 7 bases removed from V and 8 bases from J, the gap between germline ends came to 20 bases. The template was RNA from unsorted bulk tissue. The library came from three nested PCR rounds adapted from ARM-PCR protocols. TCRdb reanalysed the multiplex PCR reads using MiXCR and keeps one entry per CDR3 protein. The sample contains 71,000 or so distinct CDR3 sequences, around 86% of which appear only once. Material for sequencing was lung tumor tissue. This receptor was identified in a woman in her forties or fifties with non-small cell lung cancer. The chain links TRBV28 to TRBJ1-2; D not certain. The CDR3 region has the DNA TGTGCCAGCAATTTCCGTGGACGGGCGTGGGGCTACACCTTC. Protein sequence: CASNFRGRAWGYTF.